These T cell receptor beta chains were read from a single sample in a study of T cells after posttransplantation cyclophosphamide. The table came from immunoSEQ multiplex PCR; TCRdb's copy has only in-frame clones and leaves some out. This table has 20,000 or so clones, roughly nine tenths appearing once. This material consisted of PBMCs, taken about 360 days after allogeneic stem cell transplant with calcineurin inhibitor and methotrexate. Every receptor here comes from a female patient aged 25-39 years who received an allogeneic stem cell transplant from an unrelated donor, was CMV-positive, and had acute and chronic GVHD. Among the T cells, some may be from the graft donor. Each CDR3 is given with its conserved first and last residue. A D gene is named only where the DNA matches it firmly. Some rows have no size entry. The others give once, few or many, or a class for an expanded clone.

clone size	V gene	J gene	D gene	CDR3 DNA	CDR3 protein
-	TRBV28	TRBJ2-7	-	TGTGCCAGCAGTCTTCGTTACGAGCAGTACTTC	CASSLRYEQYF
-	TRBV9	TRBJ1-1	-	TGTGCCAGCAGCCCATCTGAAGCTTTCTTT	CASSPSEAFF
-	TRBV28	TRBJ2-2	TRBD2	TGTGCCAGCATTAGCCGGGAGGACACCGGGGAGCTGTTTTTT	CASISREDTGELFF
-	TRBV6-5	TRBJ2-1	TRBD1	TGTGCCAGCATCAGACAGGGGGACTCCTACAATGAGCAGTTCTTC	CASIRQGDSYNEQFF
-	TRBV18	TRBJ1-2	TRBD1	TGTGCCAGCTCACCACTGTCTGGGGACAGCAGCGGAGGCTACACCTTC	CASSPLSGDSSGGYTF
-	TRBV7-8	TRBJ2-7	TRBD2	TGTGCCAGCAGCTCGGGGGCCCGGGGGGGAGGGTACGAGCAGTACTTC	CASSSGARGGGYEQYF
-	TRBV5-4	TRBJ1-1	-	TGTGCCAGCAGACCCGGAGTTCCCGGCACTGAAGCTTTCTTT	CASRPGVPGTEAFF
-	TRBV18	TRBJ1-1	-	TGTGCCAGCTCACCAGACAGAGCGAACACTGAAGCTTTCTTT	CASSPDRANTEAFF
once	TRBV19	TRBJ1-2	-	TGTGCCAGTACCGAAGGAGCGGGACATTATGGCTACACCTTC	CASTEGAGHYGYTF
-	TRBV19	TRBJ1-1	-	TGTGCCAGTAGTCTCCGCAGGAACACTGAAGCTTTCTTT	CASSLRRNTEAFF
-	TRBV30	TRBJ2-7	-	TGTGCCTGGAGTGTACAATACGAGCAGTACTTC	CAWSVQYEQYF
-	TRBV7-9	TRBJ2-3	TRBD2	TGTGCCAGCAGCTTTACTAGCGGGAGTACTGATACGCAGTATTTT	CASSFTSGSTDTQYF
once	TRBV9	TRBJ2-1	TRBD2	TGTGCCAGCAGCCTCACCTCATTGTTGGCGGATGGGGGGGATGAGCAGTTCTTC	CASSLTSLLADGGDEQFF
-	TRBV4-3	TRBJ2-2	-	TGCGCCAGCAGCCAAGATTTTGAGGGAGGATGGACCGGGGAGCTGTTTTTT	CASSQDFEGGWTGELFF
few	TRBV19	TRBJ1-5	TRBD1	TGTGCCAGTAGTATAGGGACAGGGGGCAATCAGCCCCAGCATTTT	CASSIGTGGNQPQHF
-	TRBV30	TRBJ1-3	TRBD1	TGTGCCTGGATCGCGGGACAGGGAATCTCTGGAAACACCATATATTTT	CAWIAGQGISGNTIYF
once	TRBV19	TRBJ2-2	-	TGTGCCAGTAGTTCCCGGACAATTAACACCGGGGAGCTGTTTTTT	CASSSRTINTGELFF